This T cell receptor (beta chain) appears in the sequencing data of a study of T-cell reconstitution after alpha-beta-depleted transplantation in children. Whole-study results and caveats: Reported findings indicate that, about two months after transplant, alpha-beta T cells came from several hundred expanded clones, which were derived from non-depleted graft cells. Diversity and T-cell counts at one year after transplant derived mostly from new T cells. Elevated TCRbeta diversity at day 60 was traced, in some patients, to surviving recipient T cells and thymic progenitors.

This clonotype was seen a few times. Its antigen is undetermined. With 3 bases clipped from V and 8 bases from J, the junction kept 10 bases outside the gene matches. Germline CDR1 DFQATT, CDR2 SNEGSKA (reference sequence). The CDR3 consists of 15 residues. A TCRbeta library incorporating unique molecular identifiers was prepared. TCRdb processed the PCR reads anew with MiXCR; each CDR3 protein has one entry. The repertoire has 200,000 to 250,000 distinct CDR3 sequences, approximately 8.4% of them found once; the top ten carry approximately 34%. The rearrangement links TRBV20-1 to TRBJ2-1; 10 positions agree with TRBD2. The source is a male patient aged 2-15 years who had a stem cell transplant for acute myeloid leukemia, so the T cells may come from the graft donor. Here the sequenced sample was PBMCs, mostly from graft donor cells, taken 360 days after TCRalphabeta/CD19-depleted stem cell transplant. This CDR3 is CSASRSGGDLDEQFF. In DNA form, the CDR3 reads TGCAGTGCTAGTAGGAGCGGGGGGGACCTCGATGAGCAGTTCTTC.